The clone carrying this TCR beta chain was detected ten times or more. Its antigen is undetermined. TCRdb reprocessed the 5' RACE reads with MiXCR, giving one entry per CDR3 protein. The repertoire holds under 4,500 distinct CDR3 sequences, with 6% to 9% as singletons. The data derive from a study of spatial heterogeneity in lung cancer. On the study more broadly: There were consistently more beta-chain sequences detected than alpha-chain sequences.

The CDR3 extends over 15 amino acids. Looked up from germline, CDR1 is SQVTM and CDR2 is ANQGSEA. V was pared by 2 bases and J by 1 base, with 2 bases of the junction left unmatched. General study results and limits: Coverage estimated for tumor T cells reached roughly 7% for alpha chains and 13% for beta chains. Expanded alpha and beta TCR counts within tumors tracked tumor mutation counts.

Indicated time point: sample taken at primary tumor resection. The study sequenced unsorted whole RNA from tumor, nontumor lung or frozen PBMC. The gene calls are TRBV29-1 and TRBJ2-3, with 11 bases lining up with TRBD2. The sequencing here drew on lung tumor tissue, taken at surgery. This TCR derives from a male donor with early-stage non-small cell lung cancer. The CDR3 sequence is CSVETSGGRTDTQYF. CDR3 bases: TGCAGCGTTGAAACTAGCGGGGGCCGCACAGATACGCAGTATTTT.